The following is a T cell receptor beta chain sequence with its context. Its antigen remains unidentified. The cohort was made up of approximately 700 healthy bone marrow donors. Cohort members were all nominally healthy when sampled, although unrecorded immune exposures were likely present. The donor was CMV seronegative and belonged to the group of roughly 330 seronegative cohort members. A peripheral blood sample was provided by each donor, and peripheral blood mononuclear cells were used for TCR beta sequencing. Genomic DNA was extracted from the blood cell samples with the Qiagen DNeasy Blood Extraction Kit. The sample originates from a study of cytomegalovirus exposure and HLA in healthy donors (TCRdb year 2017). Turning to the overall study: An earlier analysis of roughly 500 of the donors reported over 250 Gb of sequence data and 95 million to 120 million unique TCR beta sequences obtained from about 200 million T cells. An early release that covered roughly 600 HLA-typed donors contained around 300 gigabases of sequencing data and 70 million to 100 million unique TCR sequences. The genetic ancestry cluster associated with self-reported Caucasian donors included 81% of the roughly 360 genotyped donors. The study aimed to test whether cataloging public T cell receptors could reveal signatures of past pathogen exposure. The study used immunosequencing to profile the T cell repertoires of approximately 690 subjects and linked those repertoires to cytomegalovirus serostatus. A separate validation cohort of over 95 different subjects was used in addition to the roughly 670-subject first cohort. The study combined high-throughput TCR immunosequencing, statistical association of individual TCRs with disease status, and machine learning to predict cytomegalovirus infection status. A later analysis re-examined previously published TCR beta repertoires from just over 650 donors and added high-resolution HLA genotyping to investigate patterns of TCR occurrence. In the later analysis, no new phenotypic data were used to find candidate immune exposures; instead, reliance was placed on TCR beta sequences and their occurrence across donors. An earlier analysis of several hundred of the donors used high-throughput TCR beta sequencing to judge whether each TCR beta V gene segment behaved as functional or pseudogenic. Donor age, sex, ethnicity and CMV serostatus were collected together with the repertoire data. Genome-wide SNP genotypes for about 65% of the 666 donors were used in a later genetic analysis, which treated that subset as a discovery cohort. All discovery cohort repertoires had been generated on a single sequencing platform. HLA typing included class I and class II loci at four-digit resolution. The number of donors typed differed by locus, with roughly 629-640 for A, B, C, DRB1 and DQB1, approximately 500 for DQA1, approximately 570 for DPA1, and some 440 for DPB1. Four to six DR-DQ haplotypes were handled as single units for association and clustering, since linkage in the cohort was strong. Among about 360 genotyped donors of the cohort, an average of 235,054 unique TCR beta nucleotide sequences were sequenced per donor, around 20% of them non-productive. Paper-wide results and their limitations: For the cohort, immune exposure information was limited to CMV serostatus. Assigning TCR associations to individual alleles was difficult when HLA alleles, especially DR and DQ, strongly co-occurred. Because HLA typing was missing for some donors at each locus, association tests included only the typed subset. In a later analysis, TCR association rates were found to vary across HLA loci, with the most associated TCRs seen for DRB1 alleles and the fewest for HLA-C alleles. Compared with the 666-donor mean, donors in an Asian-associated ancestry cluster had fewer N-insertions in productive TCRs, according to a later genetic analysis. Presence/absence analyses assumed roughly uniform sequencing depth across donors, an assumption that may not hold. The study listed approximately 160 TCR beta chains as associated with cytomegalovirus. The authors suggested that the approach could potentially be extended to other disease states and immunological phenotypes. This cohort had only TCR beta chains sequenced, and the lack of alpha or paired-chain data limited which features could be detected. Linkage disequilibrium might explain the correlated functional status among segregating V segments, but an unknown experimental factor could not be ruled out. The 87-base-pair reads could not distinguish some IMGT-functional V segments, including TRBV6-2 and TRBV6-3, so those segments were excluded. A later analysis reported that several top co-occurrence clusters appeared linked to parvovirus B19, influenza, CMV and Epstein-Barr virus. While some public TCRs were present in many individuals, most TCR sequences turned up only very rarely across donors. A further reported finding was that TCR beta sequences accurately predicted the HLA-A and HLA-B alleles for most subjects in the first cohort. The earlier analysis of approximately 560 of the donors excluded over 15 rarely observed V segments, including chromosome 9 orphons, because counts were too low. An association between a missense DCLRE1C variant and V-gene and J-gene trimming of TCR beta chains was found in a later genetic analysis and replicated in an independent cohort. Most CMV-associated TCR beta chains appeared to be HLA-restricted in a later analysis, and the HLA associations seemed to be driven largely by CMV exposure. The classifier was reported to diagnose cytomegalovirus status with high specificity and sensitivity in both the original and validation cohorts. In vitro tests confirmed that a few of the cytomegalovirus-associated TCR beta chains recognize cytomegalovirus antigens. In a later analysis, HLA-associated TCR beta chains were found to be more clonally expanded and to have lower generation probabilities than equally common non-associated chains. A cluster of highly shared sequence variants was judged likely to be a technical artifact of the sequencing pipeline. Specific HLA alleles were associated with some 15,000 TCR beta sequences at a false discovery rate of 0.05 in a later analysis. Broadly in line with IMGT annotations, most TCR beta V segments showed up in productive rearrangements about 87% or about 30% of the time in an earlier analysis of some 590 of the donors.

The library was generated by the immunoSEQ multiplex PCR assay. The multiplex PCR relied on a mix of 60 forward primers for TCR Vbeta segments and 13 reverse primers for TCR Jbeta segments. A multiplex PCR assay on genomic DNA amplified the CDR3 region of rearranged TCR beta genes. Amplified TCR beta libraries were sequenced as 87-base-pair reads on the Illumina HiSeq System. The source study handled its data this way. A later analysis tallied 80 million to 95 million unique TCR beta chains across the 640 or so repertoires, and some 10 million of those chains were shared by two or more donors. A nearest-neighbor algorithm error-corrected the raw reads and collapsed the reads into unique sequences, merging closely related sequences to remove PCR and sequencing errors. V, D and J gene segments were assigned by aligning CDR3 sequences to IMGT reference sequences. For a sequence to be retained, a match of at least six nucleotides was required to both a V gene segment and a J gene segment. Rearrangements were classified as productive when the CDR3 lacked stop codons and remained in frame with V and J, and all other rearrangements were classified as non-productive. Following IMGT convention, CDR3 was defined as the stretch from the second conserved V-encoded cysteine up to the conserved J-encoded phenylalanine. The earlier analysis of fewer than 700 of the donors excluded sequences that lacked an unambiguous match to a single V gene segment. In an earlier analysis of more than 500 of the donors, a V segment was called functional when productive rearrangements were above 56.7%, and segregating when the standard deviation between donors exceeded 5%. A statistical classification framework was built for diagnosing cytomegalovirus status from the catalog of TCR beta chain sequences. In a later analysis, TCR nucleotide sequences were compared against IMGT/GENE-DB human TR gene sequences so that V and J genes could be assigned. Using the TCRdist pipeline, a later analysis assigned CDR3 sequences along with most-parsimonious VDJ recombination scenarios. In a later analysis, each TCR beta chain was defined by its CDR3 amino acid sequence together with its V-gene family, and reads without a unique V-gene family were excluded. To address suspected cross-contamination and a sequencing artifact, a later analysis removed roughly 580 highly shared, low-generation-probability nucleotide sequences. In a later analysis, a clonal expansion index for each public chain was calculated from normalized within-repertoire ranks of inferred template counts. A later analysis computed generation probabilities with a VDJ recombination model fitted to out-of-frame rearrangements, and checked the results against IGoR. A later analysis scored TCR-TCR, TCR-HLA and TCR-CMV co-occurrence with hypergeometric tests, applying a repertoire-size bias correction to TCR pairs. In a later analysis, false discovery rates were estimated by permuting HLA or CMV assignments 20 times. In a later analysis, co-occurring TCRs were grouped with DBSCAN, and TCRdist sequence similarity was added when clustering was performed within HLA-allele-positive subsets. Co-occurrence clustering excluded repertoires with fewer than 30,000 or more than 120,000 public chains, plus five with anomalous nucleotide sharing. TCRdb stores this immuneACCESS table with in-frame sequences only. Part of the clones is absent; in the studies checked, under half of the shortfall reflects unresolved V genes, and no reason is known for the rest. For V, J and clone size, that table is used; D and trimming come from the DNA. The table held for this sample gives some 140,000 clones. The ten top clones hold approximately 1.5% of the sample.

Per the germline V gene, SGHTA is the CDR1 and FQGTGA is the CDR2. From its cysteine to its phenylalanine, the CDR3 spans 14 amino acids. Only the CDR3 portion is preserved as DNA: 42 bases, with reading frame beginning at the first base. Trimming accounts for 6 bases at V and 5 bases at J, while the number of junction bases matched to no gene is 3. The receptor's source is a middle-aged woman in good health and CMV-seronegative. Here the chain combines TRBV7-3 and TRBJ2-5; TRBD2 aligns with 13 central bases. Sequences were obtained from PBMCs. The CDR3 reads CASSQTSGGETQYF. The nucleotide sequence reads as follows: TGTGCCAGCAGTCAGACTAGCGGGGGGGAGACCCAGTACTTC.